These 32 T cell receptor beta chains were sequenced from one sample in a study of T cell responses to AZD1222 COVID-19 vaccine. Profiling relied on immunoSEQ multiplex PCR, and the TCRdb table lists in-frame clones only, not all of them. The sample holds about 120,000 clones; roughly 88% are singletons and the top ten take more than 5.5%. The sample consisted of peripheral blood, taken on day 0 of AZD1222 vaccination. The receptors were sampled from an adult in good health.

The J gene is TRBJ1-6, the V gene TRBV7-9, with D unclear. The CDR3 loop spans 15 amino acids. The V gene's germline CDR1 is SEHNR and CDR2 FQNEAQ (reference sequence). V lost 3 bases, J lost 6 bases, and 12 bases lay in between. The CDR3 region is CASSFGPPPNSPLHF. Written as DNA, the CDR3 is TGTGCCAGCAGCTTCGGCCCCCCGCCTAATTCACCCCTCCACTTT.

This chain joins TRBV15 and TRBJ2-3; the match to TRBD2 covers 10 bases. The germline V gene encodes CDR1 LNHNV and CDR2 YYDKDF (reference sequence). V lost 4 bases and J lost 4; bases outside the gene matches: 5. The CDR3 has 15 residues. The DNA for the CDR3 is TGTGCCACCAGCATATCTAGCGGGGGCGCAGATACGCAGTATTTT. It codes for CATSISSGGADTQYF.

This chain joins TRBV19 and TRBJ1-4; no definite D call. V was clipped by 5 bases and J by 2 bases, with 18 bases between them. Per germline, CDR1 LNHDA and CDR2 SQIVND (reference sequence). The CDR3 contains 17 residues. As DNA, the CDR3 is TGTGCCAGTAGTCCCTTCGGGGAGGGCTGGACTAATGAAAAACTGTTTTTT. This encodes CASSPFGEGWTNEKLFF.

V and J are TRBV3-1 (or the pseudogene TRBV3-2) and TRBJ2-1; the D is unclear. The germline V gene has CDR1 LGHDT and CDR2 YNNKEL (reference sequence). The V end lost 3 bases, the J end lost 6 bases, and 12 bases lay between the germline ends. The CDR3 has 14 residues. The CDR3 DNA is TGTGCCAGCAGCCACCTGGACGGATTCAATGAGCAGTTCTTC. Translating it yields CASSHLDGFNEQFF.

This chain connects TRBV12-3 or TRBV12-4 to TRBJ2-1; D not certain. V was trimmed by 3 bases and J by 7 bases, leaving 1 base between them. The CDR3 has 10 residues. The CDR3 protein is CASSFNEQFF. CDR3 bases: TGTGCCAGCAGTTTTAATGAGCAGTTCTTC.

The chain couples TRBV18 to TRBJ2-2, with TRBD1 matching over 9 bases. J was trimmed by 3 bases and V by 3 bases; bases with no gene match: 8. The CDR3 runs to 17 residues. CDR1 and CDR2 from the germline V gene are KGHSH and LQKENI. CDR3 residues: CASSPPHRGLDTGELFF. CDR3 DNA sequence: TGTGCCAGCTCACCCCCCCACAGGGGGCTTGACACCGGGGAGCTGTTTTTT.

V is TRBV7-3 and J is TRBJ1-1, with TRBD1 matching over 7 bases. V lost 1 base to trimming and J lost 4 bases; unmatched junction nucleotides: 6. This CDR3 has 15 residues. Germline V gives CDR1 SGHTA, CDR2 FQGTGA. CDR3: CASSLNGRGPTEAFF. The DNA of the CDR3 is TGTGCCAGCAGCTTAAATGGGAGGGGGCCCACTGAAGCTTTCTTT.

The chain carries TRBV25-1 and TRBJ1-2; D perhaps matches TRBD1 (6 bases). Germline V gene lookup returns CDR1 MGHDK and CDR2 SYGVNS. The CDR3 has 17 amino acids. V gave up 1 base and J gave up 8 bases, with 23 bases separating them. The CDR3 here is CASSEWGRQGDVKGYTF. The DNA of the CDR3 is TGTGCCAGCAGTGAATGGGGGCGGCAGGGCGATGTGAAAGGCTACACCTTC.

This clone was counted between two and nine times. This chain connects TRBV18 to TRBJ1-3; perhaps TRBD1 as D (6 bases). From germline, CDR1 is KGHSH and CDR2 LQKENI. The V gene lost 3 bases and the J gene lost 4 bases, with 10 bases spanning the gap. This CDR3 comprises 14 residues. The CDR3 nucleotides read TGTGCCAGCTCACCCCGGGACACCGGAAACACCATATATTTT. Protein product: CASSPRDTGNTIYF.

The rearrangement joins TRBV20-1 to TRBJ1-5; 7 positions agree with TRBD1. The V gene end was trimmed by 3 bases and the J gene end by 1 base; junction bases not matched to a gene: 3. The germline CDR1 and CDR2 sequences are DFQATT and SNEGSKA (reference sequence). The CDR3 is made up of 14 amino acids. The CDR3 loop is CSASEDRSNQPQHF. The CDR3 DNA sequence: TGCAGTGCTAGTGAGGACAGGAGCAATCAGCCCCAGCATTTT.

This rearrangement joins TRBV19 to TRBJ2-3, with 12 bases matching TRBD2. The CDR3 contains 19 residues. CDR1 LNHDA and CDR2 SQIVND come from the germline V gene (reference sequence). The V segment lost 4 bases and the J segment 0 bases; nucleotides outside the gene matches: 11. The CDR3 DNA reads as TGTGCCAGTAGTAGATCTCCGGGACTAGCGGGCCTTAGCACAGATACGCAGTATTTT. This codes for CASSRSPGLAGLSTDTQYF.

The rearrangement links TRBV5-1 to TRBJ1-1; possibly TRBD1 for D (6 bases). The CDR3 is 16 amino acids. The V end lost 1 base, the J end lost 6 bases, and 19 bases lay between the germline ends. The V gene's germline CDR1 is SGHRS and CDR2 YFSETQ. In DNA form, the CDR3 reads TGCGCCAGCAGCTTGAGGAGGGACCGGGGGGCTTCTGAAGCTTTCTTT. It codes for CASSLRRDRGASEAFF.

The gene calls are TRBV28 and TRBJ2-3; D ambiguous. The CDR3 is 16 residues long. V was pared by 6 bases and J by 2 bases, with 18 bases between. Germline-derived CDR1 and CDR2 are MDHEN and SYDVKM. CDR3 residues: CASSPASATPTDTQYF. In DNA form, the CDR3 reads TGTGCCAGCAGCCCCGCCTCGGCGACCCCCACAGATACGCAGTATTTT.

The gene calls are TRBV5-1 and TRBJ2-2; 8 bases map to TRBD1. Per the germline V gene, CDR1 is SGHRS and CDR2 is YFSETQ. The CDR3 covers 14 residues. The V segment lost 6 bases and the J segment 3 bases; nucleotides outside the gene matches: 4. The CDR3 DNA sequence: TGCGCCAGCACCGAGACAGGGGACACCGGGGAGCTGTTTTTT. Encoded protein: CASTETGDTGELFF.

This chain connects TRBV11-3 to TRBJ2-1; TRBD2 aligns across 10 bases. CDR3 size: 14 residues. V shed 4 bases, J shed 7 bases, and the junction held 4 bases outside the gene matches. The germline CDR1 and CDR2 sequences are SGHNT and YENEEA. CDR3 sequence: CASSWSGRGNEQFF. CDR3 bases: TGTGCCAGCAGCTGGAGCGGGAGGGGAAATGAGCAGTTCTTC.

The genes are TRBV29-1 and TRBJ2-3; maybe TRBD1 (10 bases). The CDR3 runs 19 residues. Deletions cut 7 bases from V and 2 bases from J, with 31 bases between. The V gene's germline CDR1 is SQVTM and CDR2 ANQGSEA. The CDR3 DNA reads as TGCAGCGAGCCCCCGGGACAGGGGATCGGCGGGGGGGCCACAGATACGCAGTATTTT. Protein: CSEPPGQGIGGGATDTQYF.

J is TRBJ2-1 and V is TRBV11-3; 16 positions match TRBD2. V lost 4 bases and J lost 2; bases outside the gene matches: 5. This CDR3 has 18 amino acids. Per germline, CDR1 SGHNT and CDR2 YENEEA. CDR3 residues: CASSSSGTSGGAYNEQFF. The CDR3 bases are TGTGCCAGCAGCTCGTCCGGGACTAGCGGGGGGGCCTACAATGAGCAGTTCTTC. Full variable domain (missing parts from reference TRBV11-3 and TRBJ2-1): EAGVVQSPRYKIIEKKQPVAFWCNPISGHNTLYWYLQNLGQGPELLIRYENEEAVDDSQLPKDRFSAERLKGVDSTLKIQPAELGDSAVYLCASSSSGTSGGAYNEQFFGPGTRLTVL.

This sequence joins TRBV2 and TRBJ2-1, with TRBD2 matching 7 bases. Trimming took 4 bases from V and 13 from J; bases not matched to a gene: 7. This CDR3 region has 12 residues. The germline V gene has CDR1 SNHLY and CDR2 FYNNEI. CDR3 protein: CASSGMAGDQFF. Written as DNA, the CDR3 is TGTGCCAGCAGTGGGATGGCGGGGGATCAGTTCTTC.

The chain recombines TRBV19 with TRBJ1-1, with a weak D call TRBD1 (5 bases). Germline CDR1 reads LNHDA; CDR2 reads SQIVND (reference sequence). The CDR3 has 15 amino acids. The V end lost 7 bases, the J end lost 1 base, and 16 bases lay between the germline ends. Here the CDR3 DNA reads TGTGCCAGTAAACAAACAGTGGGGGGGAACACTGAAGCTTTCTTT. Its translation: CASKQTVGGNTEAFF.

The chain has TRBV5-1 and TRBJ2-2; 10 bases are shared with TRBD1. Trimming took 4 bases from V and 6 from J; bases not matched to a gene: 9. There are 16 residues in the CDR3. Per the germline V gene, CDR1 is SGHRS and CDR2 is YFSETQ. Here the CDR3 DNA reads TGCGCCAGCAGCGTACTCTCGGGACAGGGGTCCGGGGAGCTGTTTTTT. Translating gives CASSVLSGQGSGELFF.

The rearrangement joins TRBV18 to TRBJ1-3; D unresolved. The CDR3 extends over 16 amino acids. Trimming cost V 3 bases and J 0 bases, with 12 bases left between them. Germline V CDR1 and CDR2: KGHSH, LQKENI. The CDR3 DNA sequence: TGTGCCAGCTCACCCCGCGAGGGTGGCTCTGGAAACACCATATATTTT. Translated: CASSPREGGSGNTIYF.

This rearrangement joins TRBV9 to TRBJ1-5, with D tentatively TRBD1 (6 bases). The CDR3 is made up of 14 amino acids. The germline V gene has CDR1 SGDLS and CDR2 YYNGEE. V lost 5 bases, J lost 4 bases, and 13 bases lay in between. CDR3 protein: CASSDSGTNQPQHF. Written as DNA, the CDR3 is TGTGCCAGCAGTGACTCCGGGACAAATCAGCCCCAGCATTTT.

The J gene is TRBJ1-1, the V gene TRBV19; D gene uncertain. V was shortened by 0 bases and J by 11 bases, with 16 bases between the two germline ends. The CDR3 spans 14 residues. The germline V gene encodes CDR1 LNHDA and CDR2 SQIVND (reference sequence). CDR3 amino acids: CASSIEAASKRAFF. The CDR3 DNA follows: TGTGCCAGTAGTATAGAGGCAGCGAGTAAGCGCGCTTTCTTT.

The genes are TRBV27 and TRBJ2-7; no reliable D call. From germline, CDR1 is MNHEY and CDR2 SMNVEV (reference sequence). The CDR3 runs 15 residues. The V end lost 4 bases, the J end lost 5 bases, and 18 bases lay between the germline ends. The DNA of the CDR3 is TGTGCCAGCAGTTACCTAGGCGCATCAGGCAACGAGCAGTACTTC. Protein: CASSYLGASGNEQYF.

The V and J genes are TRBV30 and TRBJ1-3, with D unclear. V was shortened by 0 bases and J by 0 bases, with 6 bases between the two germline ends. Germline lookup yields CDR1 GTSNPN and CDR2 SVGIG (reference sequence). CDR3 length: 14 amino acids. CDR3 nucleotide sequence: TGTGCCTGGAGTGTAGGTCCCTCTGGAAACACCATATATTTT. Residues: CAWSVGPSGNTIYF.

The gene calls are TRBV30 and TRBJ1-2; D is undetermined. Deletions cut 3 bases from V and 4 bases from J, with 12 bases between. Germline V gene data show CDR1 as GTSNPN and CDR2 as SVGIG (reference sequence). The CDR3 is made up of 13 amino acids. This chain's CDR3 is CAWRSQLTYGYTF. For the CDR3, the DNA is TGTGCCTGGAGGAGCCAGTTGACCTATGGCTACACCTTC.

This clone has more than one count but fewer than ten. This chain connects TRBV2 to TRBJ2-1; 7 positions match TRBD2. The CDR3 contains 14 residues. Trimming took 7 bases from V and 5 from J; bases not matched to a gene: 8. The germline CDR1 and CDR2 sequences are SNHLY and FYNNEI. The CDR3 reads CASTLTREDNEQFF. For the CDR3, the DNA is TGTGCCAGCACCTTGACCCGGGAGGACAATGAGCAGTTCTTC.

This clone was observed once. This chain uses TRBV9 with TRBJ1-1; TRBD1 might be the D (5 bases). The CDR3 spans 15 residues. Germline CDR1 and CDR2: SGDLS and YYNGEE. V was clipped by 4 bases and J by 1 base, with 14 bases between them. CDR3 loop: CASSPRGSGNTEAFF. The CDR3 bases are TGTGCCAGCAGCCCCCGGGGGTCGGGGAACACTGAAGCTTTCTTT. Full variable domain (rest looked up from reference TRBV9 and TRBJ1-1): DSGVTQTPKHLITATGQRVTLRCSPRSGDLSVYWYQQSLDQGLQFLIQYYNGEERAKGNILERFSAQQFPDLHSELNLSSLELGDSALYFCASSPRGSGNTEAFFGQGTRLTVV.

V is TRBV10-3 and J is TRBJ1-2, with TRBD1 identical over 12 bases. This CDR3 is 14 amino acids long. After removal of 4 bases from V and 8 bases from J, the junction contained 5 bases not matched to a gene. Germline CDR1 reads ENHRY; CDR2 reads SYGVKD. CDR3 sequence reads: CAISGGQGARGYTF. CDR3 DNA: TGTGCCATCAGTGGGGGACAGGGGGCCCGAGGCTACACCTTC.

Comment on this clone: This specimen includes other DNA sequences encoding the same CDR3. The V and J genes are TRBV19 and TRBJ1-5; D gene uncertain. The CDR3 is made up of 13 amino acids. Between the trimmed V and J ends, which lost 2 bases and 7 bases, there was a span of 9 bases. Germline CDR1 is LNHDA and CDR2 is SQIVND (reference sequence). The CDR3 coding sequence is TGTGCCAGTAGTATATCTGGGAGCCAGCCCCAGCATTTT. This translates into CASSISGSQPQHF.

The rearrangement joins TRBV18 to TRBJ1-3, with TRBD1 matching 9 bases. The CDR3 loop spans 17 amino acids. J was trimmed by 0 bases and V by 2 bases; bases with no gene match: 5. Germline V lookup: CDR1 KGHSH, CDR2 LQKENI. CDR3 sequence reads: CASSPRTGVLSGNTIYF. CDR3 in DNA: TGTGCCAGCTCACCAAGGACAGGGGTCCTCTCTGGAAACACCATATATTTT. Together with reference TRBV18 and TRBJ1-3, the CDR3 gives the full variable domain: NAGVMQNPRHLVRRRGQEARLRCSPMKGHSHVYWYRQLPEEGLKFMVYLQKENIIDESGMPKERFSAEFPKEGPSILRIQQVVRGDSAAYFCASSPRTGVLSGNTIYFGEGSWLTVV.

The chain has TRBV11-1 and TRBJ2-2; 10 positions agree with TRBD2. Germline trimming cut 5 bases from V and 7 bases from J; bases unmatched to any gene: 10. Germline V gene lookup returns CDR1 SGHAT and CDR2 FQDESV (reference sequence). The CDR3 contains 16 residues. Here the CDR3 DNA reads TGTGCCAGCAGCCCAGGACTAGCGGAGATGAACGGGGAGCTGTTTTTT. Amino acids: CASSPGLAEMNGELFF.